One and the same sample provided the 27 T cell receptor beta chains below, sequenced in a study of T cells in Graves' hyperthyroidism and ophthalmopathy. RNA transcripts yielded amplified TCR beta CDR3 regions. Researchers ran a first-round RT-PCR on the TCR CDR3 using the HTBI primer set. TCRdb redid the calling of the multiplex PCR reads with MiXCR, one entry per CDR3 protein. The data show hundreds of thousands of distinct CDR3 sequences, with 20% to 25% seen just once and over 30% held by the top ten. What was sequenced was blood. The receptors derive from a man under 40 with Graves' ophthalmopathy.

This clonotype was seen repeatedly, ten times or more. The genes are TRBV20-1 and TRBJ2-3; D gene uncertain. The CDR3 totals 15 residues. The V gene's germline CDR1 is DFQATT and CDR2 SNEGSKA (reference sequence). Trimming left V 1 base short and J 2 bases short, with 13 bases between. CDR3 coding DNA: TGCAGTGCTAGAGGTGCTAGACCAAACACAGATACGCAGTATTTT. It codes for CSARGARPNTDTQYF.

V usage is TRBV20-1 and J usage is TRBJ2-5, with TRBD2 matching over 10 bases. The trim removed 6 bases at V and 0 bases at J, leaving 1 base unmatched. This CDR3 spans 13 amino acids. Germline CDR1 and CDR2: DFQATT and SNEGSKA (reference sequence). The CDR3: CSAGTSDQETQYF. DNA for the CDR3: TGCAGTGCGGGGACTAGCGACCAAGAGACCCAGTACTTC.

This sequence joins TRBV20-1 and TRBJ1-4; tentative D call: TRBD1 (6 bases). Germline CDR1 DFQATT, CDR2 SNEGSKA (reference sequence). The CDR3 is 14 residues long. V lost 0 bases and J lost 5, with 10 bases in between. This CDR3 reads CSARDSGHNEKLFF. As DNA, the CDR3 is TGCAGTGCTAGAGATTCGGGACACAATGAAAAACTGTTTTTT.

This clonotype has more than one count but fewer than ten. The chain joins TRBV20-1 to TRBJ2-3; possibly TRBD1 for D (6 bases). V was clipped by 0 bases and J by 2 bases, with 15 bases between them. This CDR3 has 16 residues. CDR1 is DFQATT and CDR2 is SNEGSKA in the germline V gene (reference sequence). As DNA, the CDR3 is TGCAGTGCTAGAGATGTGGCAGGGGCCTACACAGATACGCAGTATTTT. It is translated as CSARDVAGAYTDTQYF.

This clonotype was counted between two and nine times. The chain couples TRBV6-1 to TRBJ2-3, with a possible D match to TRBD2 (5 bases). Trimming removed 6 bases from V and 3 bases from J, with 16 bases in between. Germline CDR1 is MNHNS and CDR2 is SASEGT. The CDR3 loop spans 15 amino acids. In DNA form, the CDR3 reads TGTGCCAGCAGCAAGAGGGATCAGCCGACAGATACGCAGTATTTT. This sequence encodes CASSKRDQPTDTQYF.

The sample holds a few counts of this clonotype. This CDR3 is CASSPAGLGELFF. The CDR3 DNA sequence: TGTGCCAGCAGCCCCGCCGGTCTTGGTGAGCTGTTTTTT. The chain has TRBV11-1 and TRBJ2-2; no reliable D call. This CDR3 is 13 amino acids long. Germline V gene data show CDR1 as SGHAT and CDR2 as FQDESV (reference sequence). V dropped 5 bases and J dropped 11 bases, with 15 bases sitting between them.

The CDR3 loop reads CASSEGLAGPYNEQYF. In DNA form, the CDR3 reads TGTGCCAGCAGTGAAGGGCTAGCGGGACCCTACAATGAGCAGTACTTC. V gene TRBV6-1 combines with J gene TRBJ2-1, with 9 bases matching TRBD2. TRBJ2-7 matches the DNA end more closely, so the J call is doubtful. The CDR3 is 16 amino acids. Germline lookup yields CDR1 MNHNS and CDR2 SASEGT.

This clonotype has just a few counts. The rearrangement uses TRBV5-1 and TRBJ1-6, with TRBD1 matching over 8 bases. The CDR3 runs to 16 residues. Germline values: CDR1 SGHRS, CDR2 YFSETQ. V dropped 2 bases and J dropped 9; count of bases not matched to a gene: 10. As DNA, the CDR3 is TGCGCCAGCAGCTTAAGGACAGGGATTTTCGGTTCACCCCTCCACTTT. This gives the protein CASSLRTGIFGSPLHF. Looking up the rest from reference TRBV5-1 and TRBJ1-6 gives the full variable domain: KAGVTQTPRYLIKTRGQQVTLSCSPISGHRSVSWYQQTPGQGLQFLFEYFSETQRNKGNFPGRFSGRQFSNSRSEMNVSTLELGDSALYLCASSLRTGIFGSPLHFGNGTRLTVT.

The genes are TRBV20-1 and TRBJ2-7; 8 bases fit TRBD2. Germline CDR1 reads DFQATT; CDR2 reads SNEGSKA (reference sequence). The CDR3 is 16 amino acids. V lost 5 bases, J lost 2 bases, and 14 bases stayed unmatched. CDR3 protein: CSAPGGGGRPPYEQYF. CDR3 bases: TGCAGTGCTCCCGGCGGGGGCGGGAGGCCCCCCTACGAGCAGTACTTC.

This clonotype came up once. The rearrangement links TRBV5-8 to TRBJ2-1; no firm D call. Germline V gives CDR1 SGHTS, CDR2 YDEGEE. The CDR3 sequence is 15 residues long. The ends were cut back, 3 bases at V and 6 bases at J, with 16 bases in the middle. The CDR3 here is CASSSPVAGRNEQFF. The CDR3 nucleotides read TGTGCCAGCAGCTCCCCCGTGGCTGGCCGCAATGAGCAGTTCTTC.

This clonotype was detected ten times or more. The V call is TRBV11-2, the J call TRBJ2-1; the match to TRBD1 covers 7 bases. CDR1 and CDR2 (germline): SGHAT, FQNNGV. The ends lost 5 bases at V and 7 bases at J; junction bases unmatched: 14. The CDR3 totals 16 residues. The CDR3 protein is CASSTATGDRWNEQFF. In nucleotides, the CDR3 is TGTGCCAGCAGCACCGCCACAGGGGACCGATGGAATGAGCAGTTCTTC.

This clonotype was recorded only once. Possible read error: a much larger clone is one base away. The chain is built from TRBV7-2 and TRBJ2-7; 11 positions match TRBD2. J gave up 2 bases and V 1 base, and 13 bases lay outside the gene matches. Germline lookup yields CDR1 SGHTA and CDR2 FQGNSA. This CDR3 region has 19 residues. The CDR3 DNA follows: TGTGCCAGCAGCTTAGATCGAACTAGCGGGAGTCCTTTCGCCTACGAGCAGTACTTC. It specifies CASSLDRTSGSPFAYEQYF.

In this sample, this clonotype turned up a few times. The chain joins TRBV7-8 to TRBJ2-7; 7 bases are a match to TRBD1. Unmatched junction bases numbered 11, after V lost 3 bases and J lost 3 bases. From germline, CDR1 is SGHVS and CDR2 FQNEAQ. The CDR3 has 16 amino acids. The CDR3 loop reads CASSFQLTGTVYEQYF. CDR3 nucleotide sequence: TGTGCCAGCAGCTTCCAGCTTACCGGGACAGTCTACGAGCAGTACTTC.

A few counts support this clonotype. A much more abundant neighbour one base away suggests this may be a read error. The CDR3 DNA follows: TGTGCCAGCAGCCCTCAACTACAGGGGGTGACGAACACTGAAGCTTTCTTT. Protein: CASSPQLQGVTNTEAFF. J is TRBJ1-1 and V is TRBV3-1, with 8 nucleotides matching TRBD1. This CDR3 has 17 residues. Germline V gene data show CDR1 as LGHDT and CDR2 as YNNKEL (reference sequence). V was pared by 4 bases and J by 1 base, with 11 bases of the junction left unmatched.

This clonotype was observed at least ten times. This chain links TRBV12-3 or TRBV12-4 with TRBJ1-1; 7 positions agree with TRBD1. Losses at the gene ends were 10 bases for V and 2 bases for J; bases not matched to a gene: 7. CDR3 size: 13 residues. The CDR3 region is CAITTGFNTEAFF. Written as DNA, the CDR3 is TGTGCCATTACGACAGGGTTCAACACTGAAGCTTTCTTT.

This clonotype was seen repeatedly, ten times or more. The chain couples TRBV18 to TRBJ1-2; possible D gene TRBD1, 5 bases. Germline lookup yields CDR1 KGHSH and CDR2 LQKENI. The germline V and J ends were trimmed by 2 bases and 3 bases, with 10 bases remaining between them. CDR3 length: 14 residues. CDR3: CASSPGASDYGYTF. CDR3 nucleotide sequence: TGTGCCAGCTCACCAGGGGCTAGTGACTATGGCTACACCTTC.

Many counts were recorded for this clonotype. The V call is TRBV11-2, the J call TRBJ2-5; the match to TRBD1 covers 8 bases. Germline values: CDR1 SGHAT, CDR2 FQNNGV. This CDR3 region has 15 residues. Losses at the gene ends were 4 bases for V and 7 bases for J; bases not matched to a gene: 11. In nucleotides, the CDR3 is TGTGCCAGCAGCTCAGGGACAGGACCGTATGGGACCCAGTACTTC. Residues: CASSSGTGPYGTQYF.

The chain links TRBV19 to TRBJ1-2; D gene uncertain. Germline loops: CDR1 LNHDA, CDR2 SQIVND (reference sequence). With 3 bases removed from V and 5 bases from J, the gap between germline ends came to 10 bases. The CDR3 extends over 13 amino acids. This CDR3 is CASSISSFYGYTF. The CDR3 coding sequence is TGTGCCAGTAGTATTTCGTCTTTTTATGGCTACACCTTC.

The sample holds a few counts of this clonotype. V and J are TRBV3-1 and TRBJ2-1; 8 bases fit TRBD2. Trimming at V came to 0 bases and at J to 8 bases, leaving 15 bases not matched to a gene. This CDR3 is 18 amino acids long. Germline V gene data show CDR1 as LGHDT and CDR2 as YNNKEL (reference sequence). CDR3 coding DNA: TGTGCCAGCAGCCAAGACGAGAGCGGGAGCTACCTTAGGGATGAGCAGTTCTTC. It encodes CASSQDESGSYLRDEQFF.

Ten or more counts support this clonotype. The rearrangement joins TRBV2 to TRBJ1-1; TRBD1 matches 7 bases. Germline trimming cut 8 bases from V and 4 bases from J; bases unmatched to any gene: 13. Germline assignment: CDR1 SNHLY and CDR2 FYNNEI. This CDR3 spans 15 amino acids. The CDR3 DNA sequence: TGTGCCAGCCCGGGGGTACCGGGACAGATCACTGAAGCTTTCTTT. Protein product: CASPGVPGQITEAFF.

The genes are TRBV28 and TRBJ2-2, with 10 bases identical to TRBD2. Per germline, CDR1 MDHEN and CDR2 SYDVKM. The ends lost 5 bases at V and 3 bases at J; junction bases unmatched: 6. The CDR3 sequence is 16 residues long. CDR3 DNA sequence: TGTGCCAGCAGTCCGCTAGCGGGAGTTCACACCGGGGAGCTGTTTTTT. This gives the protein CASSPLAGVHTGELFF.

The chain uses TRBV6-2 or TRBV6-3 and TRBJ1-2; no clear D gene. Trimming shortened V by 2 bases and J by 8 bases, and 15 bases separated the two germline ends. The V gene's germline CDR1 is MNHEY and CDR2 SVGEGT. The CDR3 covers 14 residues. The CDR3 DNA sequence: TGTGCCAGCAGTTACCGGCCCGGGGAGGAAGGCTACACCTTC. Amino acid sequence: CASSYRPGEEGYTF.

The chain has TRBV27 and TRBJ2-7; D might be TRBD1 (5 bases). Trimming took 5 bases from V and 1 from J, leaving 15 bases between them. The CDR3 consists of 15 residues. The V gene's germline CDR1 is MNHEY and CDR2 SMNVEV (reference sequence). CDR3 coding DNA: TGTGCCAGCAGTGCCCGACAGAGCAGATCCTACGAGCAGTACTTC. It is translated as CASSARQSRSYEQYF.

The chain has TRBV2 and TRBJ2-6; 7 bases fit TRBD1. The CDR3 loop spans 18 amino acids. The ends lost 6 bases at V and 0 bases at J; junction bases unmatched: 11. Germline CDR1 and CDR2: SNHLY and FYNNEI. CDR3 region: CASSSTGNMVSGANVLTF. Written as DNA, the CDR3 is TGTGCCAGCAGCTCGACAGGGAATATGGTCTCTGGGGCCAACGTCCTGACTTTC.

This clonotype was seen just once. The chain couples TRBV12-3 or TRBV12-4 to TRBJ1-2; TRBD1 matches 9 bases. This CDR3 has 16 amino acids. Unmatched junction bases numbered 7, after V lost 4 bases and J lost 1 base. The CDR3 nucleotides are TGTGCCAGCAGTTCCTACGGGACAGGGATTAACTATGGCTACACCTTC. Encoded protein: CASSSYGTGINYGYTF.

This clonotype was seen a few times. This sequence joins TRBV27 and TRBJ2-5; 7 nucleotides match TRBD2. V lost 8 bases and J lost 5; bases outside the gene matches: 11. CDR3 size: 14 residues. The germline V gene encodes CDR1 MNHEY and CDR2 SMNVEV (reference sequence). This CDR3 reads CASARGEVWETQYF. The CDR3 DNA reads as TGTGCCAGCGCCCGGGGGGAGGTTTGGGAGACCCAGTACTTC.

This clonotype was found a few times. This chain uses TRBV12-3 or TRBV12-4 with TRBJ2-5; TRBD1 aligns across 8 bases. With V trimmed by 6 bases and J by 9 bases, 12 bases remained unmatched. The CDR3 has 14 residues. As DNA, the CDR3 is TGTGCCAGCAGAGTCGACAGGGGCCTCGATTCCCAGTACTTC. Translating it yields CASRVDRGLDSQYF.